This T cell receptor (beta chain) comes out of a study of T cell repertoires in cytomegalovirus infection. Study in general: CMV infection together with matching HLA type was indicated by public TCR beta signatures.

Study-level points and caveats: Cumulative frequency (of public TCR beta family members) identified carriers of CMV plus the relevant HLA. Predominance within the ex vivo response was attributable to HLA-C-restricted CMV-specific TCR beta clonotypes.

The CDR3 covers 14 residues. The germline V gene has CDR1 LGHDT and CDR2 YNNKEL (reference sequence). V trimming: 6 bases; J trimming: 7 bases; junction bases outside the gene matches: 10. Via MiXCR, TCRdb re-called the reads, giving one row per CDR3 protein. Of 480,000 or so distinct CDR3 sequences detected, about 11% appear once; the ten largest clones hold roughly 10%. As for this clonotype: What it binds is unknown.

The sequenced sample was PBMCs. This chain joins TRBV3-1 and TRBJ2-5, with TRBD1 matching over 8 bases. The receptor comes from a human donor in good health (CMV status not recorded). Some clones in this sample may be carry-over from other donors' samples. CDR3 residues: CASSPWDRPGTQYF. CDR3 nucleotide sequence: TGTGCCAGCAGTCCCTGGGACAGGCCGGGGACCCAGTACTTC.